These 18 T cell receptor beta chains were sequenced from one sample in a study of shared clonotypes between healthy human individuals. The repertoire was sequenced with immunoSEQ multiplex PCR; TCRdb's copy has only in-frame clones and lacks some. Among a few million clones listed, about nine tenths were seen once. Sequencing was done on a sample of naive CD4+ T cells from PBMCs. The subset denotes: CD45RA+ positively selected. The receptor set was obtained from a man between 18 and 35 years old in good health. Some clones in this sample may be carry-over from other donors' samples.

This rearrangement joins TRBV5-4 to TRBJ2-1; 7 bases are a match to TRBD2. The V segment lost 2 bases and the J segment 3 bases; nucleotides outside the gene matches: 2. Germline V gives CDR1 SGHNT, CDR2 YYREEE (reference sequence). The CDR3 contains 14 residues. CDR3 sequence: CASSFRGSYNEQFF. CDR3 DNA sequence: TGTGCCAGCAGCTTTCGCGGGAGCTACAATGAGCAGTTCTTC.

The chain employs TRBV5-1 and TRBJ2-2; 8 positions agree with TRBD1. V lost 3 bases, J lost 2 bases, and 9 bases stayed unmatched. The CDR3 extends over 17 amino acids. Per germline, CDR1 SGHRS and CDR2 YFSETQ. The DNA for the CDR3 is TGCGCCAGCAGCTCGAGATCCGGACAGGGAAACACCGGGGAGCTGTTTTTT. Translating gives CASSSRSGQGNTGELFF.

V usage is TRBV7-2 and J usage is TRBJ1-6; 7 bases map to TRBD1. CDR3 length equals 16 residues. Germline CDR1 reads SGHTA; CDR2 reads FQGNSA. Trimming removed 4 bases from V and 0 bases from J; junction bases left unmatched: 3. The CDR3 DNA reads TGTGCCAGCAGCTCGACAGGGAGCTCCTATAATTCACCCCTCCACTTT. Translation gives CASSSTGSSYNSPLHF.

The rearrangement joins TRBV4-1 to TRBJ2-2; the D gene is possibly TRBD2 (6 bases). Germline assignment: CDR1 MGHRA and CDR2 YSYEKL. The CDR3 has 15 residues. Between the trimmed V and J ends, which lost 1 base and 5 bases, there was a span of 11 bases. The CDR3 region is CASSQGGLPTGELFF. Written as DNA, the CDR3 is TGCGCCAGCAGCCAAGGGGGACTCCCTACCGGGGAGCTGTTTTTT.

This chain joins TRBV6-5 and TRBJ2-7; D not resolved. The V and J ends lost 2 bases and 3 bases respectively, with 8 bases between them. The CDR3 totals 13 residues. Looked up from germline, CDR1 is MNHEY and CDR2 is SVGAGI. CDR3 sequence: CASSYGSGYEQYF. The DNA of the CDR3 is TGTGCCAGCAGTTACGGGTCGGGCTACGAGCAGTACTTC.

The V and J genes are TRBV30 and TRBJ2-7, with a possible D match to TRBD2 (6 bases). The CDR3 length is 11 residues. CDR1 and CDR2 from the germline V gene are GTSNPN and SVGIG (reference sequence). The CDR3 DNA follows: TGTGCCTGGAGCCGCACCGGGACTCTTTTTGTC. It translates to CAWSRTGTLFV.

V is TRBV30 and J is TRBJ1-1; D is possibly TRBD1 (6 bases). The CDR3 totals 12 residues. In germline, CDR1 is GTSNPN, CDR2 SVGIG (reference sequence). Between the trimmed V and J ends, which lost 4 bases and 4 bases, there was a span of 10 bases. The CDR3 DNA reads as TGTGCCTGGAAGGGGGGAGCCACTGAAGCTTTCTTT. Residues: CAWKGGATEAFF.

To note about this clone: This same CDR3 is encoded by further DNA sequences in the sample. The rearrangement uses TRBV2 and TRBJ2-5; the D gene is possibly TRBD2 (6 bases). Germline CDR1 reads SNHLY; CDR2 reads FYNNEI. CDR3 length equals 13 residues. The V and J ends lost 4 bases and 2 bases respectively, with 8 bases between them. This chain's CDR3 is CASSGEAQETQYF. The CDR3, as DNA: TGTGCCAGCAGTGGGGAGGCACAAGAGACCCAGTACTTC.

The CDR3, as DNA: TGTGCCAGCAGGGTACGGGGTTCGGAGCAGTACTTC. Translated, it gives CASRVRGSEQYF. The chain employs TRBV28 and TRBJ2-7, with a weak D call TRBD2 (5 bases). Germline V gives CDR1 MDHEN, CDR2 SYDVKM. Trimming removed 6 bases at V and 7 bases at J, with 13 bases between. There are 12 residues in the CDR3.

The genes are TRBV18 and TRBJ2-5; tentative D call: TRBD1 (6 bases). Germline values: CDR1 KGHSH, CDR2 LQKENI. V lost 5 bases and J lost 1, with 11 bases in between. The CDR3 has 14 residues. The CDR3 nucleotides are TGTGCCAGCTCAACACAGGGATCCCAAGAGACCCAGTACTTC. Its translation: CASSTQGSQETQYF.

The chain has TRBV2 and TRBJ2-7; TRBD1 matches 7 bases. The germline CDR1 and CDR2 sequences are SNHLY and FYNNEI. The trim removed 3 bases at V and 0 bases at J, leaving 5 bases unmatched. The CDR3 loop spans 15 amino acids. The CDR3 DNA is TGTGCCAGCAGTGAGGACAGGACGAGCTCCTACGAGCAGTACTTC. This translates into CASSEDRTSSYEQYF. The entire variable domain, with the rest obtained from reference TRBV2 and TRBJ2-7, is as follows: EPEVTQTPSHQVTQMGQEVILRCVPISNHLYFYWYRQILGQKVEFLVSFYNNEISEKSEIFDDQFSVERPDGSNFTLKIRSTKLEDSAMYFCASSEDRTSSYEQYFGPGTRLTVT.

Note on this clone: The sample has other DNA sequences that encode this CDR3 too. The genes are TRBV28 and TRBJ2-7; D remains unclear. Germline V gene sequence: CDR1 MDHEN, CDR2 SYDVKM. V lost 6 bases and J lost 4, with 7 bases in between. There are 11 residues in the CDR3. The CDR3 here is CASSPRYEQYF. DNA of the CDR3: TGTGCCAGCAGCCCTCGGTACGAGCAGTACTTC.

The rearrangement uses TRBV6-6 and TRBJ1-4; no clear D. Trimming took off 5 bases at V and 4 bases at J, with 8 bases between the two ends. This CDR3 comprises 13 residues. From germline, CDR1 is MNHNY and CDR2 SVGAGI (reference sequence). The CDR3 loop reads CASSREVNEKLFF. CDR3 DNA sequence: TGTGCCAGCAGTCGGGAGGTTAATGAAAAACTGTTTTTT.

The rearrangement joins TRBV5-5 to TRBJ1-3, with D tentatively TRBD1 (5 bases). The CDR3 is made up of 14 amino acids. Germline V gene sequence: CDR1 SGHKS, CDR2 YYEKEE (reference sequence). Trimming stripped 2 bases from V and 2 bases from J, with 8 bases between. The CDR3 reads CASSFQGTGNTIYF. CDR3 DNA: TGTGCCAGCAGCTTCCAGGGTACTGGAAACACCATATATTTT.

V and J are TRBV5-8 and TRBJ1-5; TRBD1 matches 7 bases. The CDR3 loop spans 16 amino acids. The V segment lost 4 bases and the J segment 4 bases; nucleotides outside the gene matches: 11. CDR1 is SGHTS, CDR2 YDEGEE, per germline. The CDR3 here is CASSLTTGDRNQPQHF. CDR3 DNA sequence: TGTGCCAGCAGCCTAACGACCGGGGACAGAAATCAGCCCCAGCATTTT.

V and J are TRBV25-1 and TRBJ1-2; TRBD1 matches at 7 bases. This CDR3 region has 13 residues. Germline CDR1 MGHDK, CDR2 SYGVNS. V lost 6 bases, J lost 8 bases, and 9 bases stayed unmatched. CDR3 sequence reads: CASRKDRVGGYTF. As DNA, the CDR3 is TGTGCCAGCAGGAAAGACAGGGTTGGCGGCTACACCTTC.

The chain carries TRBV28 and TRBJ2-7; 15 nucleotides agree with TRBD2. The V gene's germline CDR1 is MDHEN and CDR2 SYDVKM. The CDR3 totals 16 residues. V was clipped by 3 bases and J by 5 bases; unmatched bases: 5. In nucleotides, the CDR3 is TGTGCCAGCAGTTTGGGACTAGCGGGAGGCGTCCACGAGCAGTACTTC. Protein sequence: CASSLGLAGGVHEQYF.

Only one count was recorded for this clone. The chain's CDR3 is CASSPVGEQFF. The CDR3 DNA follows: TGTGCCAGCAGCCCGGTGGGTGAGCAGTTCTTC. This chain connects TRBV11-2 to TRBJ2-1, with no clear D. The CDR3 spans 11 residues. V was pared by 5 bases and J by 9 bases, with 8 bases between. The germline V gene encodes CDR1 SGHAT and CDR2 FQNNGV.